The rows below give T cell receptor beta chains drawn from one sample of a study of glioma-infiltrating T cells. TCRdb analysed the multiplex PCR reads with MiXCR anew, one entry per CDR3 protein. The sample shows 100,000 to 150,000 distinct CDR3 sequences, 24% of them seen only once. What was sequenced was glioma tissue, nonneoplastic brain tissue, or PBMCs (not recorded which). The receptors originated from a human donor with low-grade glioma or glioblastoma, undergoing nonglioma brain surgery, or in good health (not recorded which). CDR3s include the opening cysteine and the closing phenylalanine or tryptophan. Each record gives: D gene, V gene, J gene, clone size, CDR3 DNA, CDR3 protein. The D gene is left open where the match is weak. Only part of the rows carry a size: once, few, many, or a class if the clone is expanded.

.	TRBV2	TRBJ2-5	.	TGTGCCAGCAGTCAGGGGACCCCGGGCGAGACCCAGTACTTC	CASSQGTPGETQYF
TRBD1	TRBV24-1	TRBJ2-4	few	TGTGCCACCAGTGAACTGACAGGGTTTCAGTACTTC	CATSELTGFQYF
.	TRBV4-1	TRBJ1-3	.	TGCGCCAGCAGCCAAGATCAGCGGACTGGAAACACCATATATTTT	CASSQDQRTGNTIYF
.	TRBV2	TRBJ2-5	.	TGTGCCAGCAGCGCTCAGGGTGCGCAAGAGACCCAGTACTTC	CASSAQGAQETQYF
.	TRBV15	TRBJ1-2	.	TGTGCCACCAGCAGAGCGGCCAGGGTCGATTTGGATGGCTACACCTTC	CATSRAARVDLDGYTF
TRBD1	TRBV20-1	TRBJ1-5	few	TGCAGTGCTATTTCTCCAGGGGGTGCGGGTCAGCCCCAGCATTTT	CSAISPGGAGQPQHF
.	TRBV20-1	TRBJ2-6	few	TGCAGTGCCCCAACAAGGGCCAGGCCTTCCTCCTCTGGGGCCAACGTCCTGACTTTC	CSAPTRARPSSSGANVLTF
TRBD1	TRBV11-2	TRBJ1-1	.	TGTGCCAGCTCCCCTGGGGCAGGGGGCGAGTTGGGCACTGAAGCTTTCTTT	CASSPGAGGELGTEAFF
.	TRBV7-3	TRBJ2-2	few	TGTGCCAGCAGCCGAGGGACAACCGGGGAGCTGTTTTTT	CASSRGTTGELFF
.	TRBV27	TRBJ1-2	.	TGTGCCAGCAGTTTGGCAGGGCGTAACTATGGCTACACCTTC	CASSLAGRNYGYTF
TRBD1	TRBV24-1	TRBJ1-2	few	TGTGCCACCAGCAATCCGGGACAGGCTGATGGCTACACCTTC	CATSNPGQADGYTF
.	TRBV7-2	TRBJ2-3	.	TGTTCCAGCAGCTTCACAGGTACGCAGTATTTT	CSSSFTGTQYF
.	TRBV27	TRBJ2-3	.	TGTGCCAGCAGTTTATTTAGGGGACGGATCACAGATACGCAGTATTTT	CASSLFRGRITDTQYF
TRBD1	TRBV7-2	TRBJ1-6	.	TGTGCCAGCACCACAAACAGGGGCTCCTATAATTCACCCCTCAACTTT	CASTTNRGSYNSPLNF
TRBD1	TRBV27	TRBJ1-1	many	TGTGCCAGCTCCCGACAGGGCGGGGGGAACACTGAAGCTTTCTTT	CASSRQGGGNTEAFF
.	TRBV5-1	TRBJ1-1	few	TGCGCCAGCAGCTTGGAAAGGACCCTAGAAGCTTTCTTT	CASSLERTLEAFF
.	TRBV14	TRBJ1-1	few	TGTGCCAGCAGCAGGGGGGAAGGCACTGAAGCTTTCTTT	CASSRGEGTEAFF
.	TRBV28	TRBJ2-5	.	TGTGCCAGCAGAGCTGGACTACAAGAGAACCAGTACTTC	CASRAGLQENQYF
.	TRBV7-6	TRBJ2-5	few	TGTGCCAGCAGCAAAATGAGGACATACCAAGAGACCCAGTACTTC	CASSKMRTYQETQYF
.	TRBV25-1	TRBJ1-5	many	TGTGCCAGCAGTGCGGAGGTCGGCAATCAGCCCCAGCATTTT	CASSAEVGNQPQHF
TRBD1	TRBV19	TRBJ2-5	few	TGTGCCAGTAGTCCCCCGGGACAGGGGCAAGAGACCCAGTACTTC	CASSPPGQGQETQYF
TRBD1	TRBV6-4	TRBJ2-1	.	TGTGCCAGCAGTGTAGACAGGGCCTCCTACAATGAGCAGTTCTTC	CASSVDRASYNEQFF
.	TRBV24-1	TRBJ2-1	few	TGTGCCACCAGTGTAGGGGACGCTGAGCAGTTCTTC	CATSVGDAEQFF
.	TRBV5-1	TRBJ2-1	few	TGCGCCAGCAGCTCAAATCTAGGGGAGAGTGAGCAGTTCTTC	CASSSNLGESEQFF
.	TRBV5-4	TRBJ1-5	few	TGTGCCAGCAGCCCCGGGACCGAGGGGGTAAGGCATTTT	CASSPGTEGVRHF
TRBD1	TRBV18	TRBJ1-1	many	TGTGCCAGCTCACTCGACCGGGACAGTGAAGCTTTCTTT	CASSLDRDSEAFF
.	TRBV28	TRBJ1-2	few	TGTGCCAGCAGTTTACCCCCAGGGATACAATCTAACTATGGCTACACCTTC	CASSLPPGIQSNYGYTF
TRBD1	TRBV7-9	TRBJ1-2	.	TGTGCCAGCAGCCCACTAGGGACAGAACATGGCTACACCTTC	CASSPLGTEHGYTF
.	TRBV7-9	TRBJ2-5	few	TGTGCCAGCAGCCCGACCGAGTTAGTTAAAGAGACCCAGTACTTC	CASSPTELVKETQYF
.	TRBV7-6	TRBJ1-5	.	TGTGCCAGCAGCTTACCAAGGGGCAGGGCGGATTTAGATCAGCCCCAGCATTTT	CASSLPRGRADLDQPQHF
.	TRBV20-1	TRBJ2-3	.	TGCAGTGCTAGAGGGCAGGGGGGGACAGATACGCAGTATTTT	CSARGQGGTDTQYF
.	TRBV28	TRBJ1-5	many	TGTGCCAGCCTTCTTGGGGGCCCGGAGTCCAATCAGCCCCAGCATTTT	CASLLGGPESNQPQHF
.	TRBV20-1	TRBJ1-3	many	TGCAGTGCTAGTCCGGACAGCTCTGGAAACACCATATATTTT	CSASPDSSGNTIYF
.	TRBV6-2/TRBV6-3	TRBJ2-5	.	TGTGCCAGCAGTTACTCGGGACCAGCGGCAGGGGGGGGGACCCAGTACTTC	CASSYSGPAAGGGTQYF
.	TRBV27	TRBJ1-3	few	TGTGCCAGCAGCCCCAGACAGGCAGCATACTCTGGAAACACCATATATTTT	CASSPRQAAYSGNTIYF
.	TRBV5-1	TRBJ1-1	.	TGCGCCAGCAGCTTGGTCAACAGAAACACTGAAGCTTTCTTT	CASSLVNRNTEAFF
.	TRBV7-8	TRBJ1-5	.	TGTGCCAGCAGCTTAGCAGGGTTCGGGAATCAGCCCCAGCATTTT	CASSLAGFGNQPQHF
.	TRBV7-9	TRBJ2-5	.	TGTGCCTTCCGCAGCGGCCGATACCAAGAGACCCAGTACTTC	CAFRSGRYQETQYF
.	TRBV11-2	TRBJ2-3	.	TGTGCCAGCAGCTTAGAACTATCTACGCAGTATTTT	CASSLELSTQYF
.	TRBV20-1	TRBJ2-1	.	TGCAGTGCTGGACGTTACAATGAGCAGTTCTTC	CSAGRYNEQFF
.	TRBV2	TRBJ1-5	few	TGTGCCAGCACCGGACAGCCTAATCAGCCCCAGCATTTT	CASTGQPNQPQHF
TRBD1	TRBV6-1	TRBJ2-3	many	TGTGCCAGCAGTCCGCAGGGGGTTTTAGATACGCAGTATTTT	CASSPQGVLDTQYF
TRBD1	TRBV20-1	TRBJ2-3	few	TGCAGTGCACCGACAGGGGGGGGAACAGATACGCAGTATTTT	CSAPTGGGTDTQYF
.	TRBV27	TRBJ2-5	.	TGTGCCAGCGGCCCTCAGGGCGCACCCCAAGAGACCCAGCACTTC	CASGPQGAPQETQHF
.	TRBV7-6	TRBJ1-5	few	TGTGCCAGCAGCTTGATTCAGGGGTTGCGTCAGCCCCAGCATTTT	CASSLIQGLRQPQHF
TRBD2	TRBV6-1	TRBJ2-3	many	TGTGCCAGCAGTTCTAGCGGGGCCTCACAGATAGCGCAGTATTTT	CASSSSGASQIAQYF
.	TRBV3-1	TRBJ2-3	.	TGTGCCAGCAGCCAAGAGTGGGGCACAGATACGCAGTATTTT	CASSQEWGTDTQYF
TRBD1	TRBV15	TRBJ1-4	.	TGTGCCACCAGCAGAGACCGGGGCAGGGGGAATGAAAAACTGTTTTTT	CATSRDRGRGNEKLFF
TRBD1	TRBV5-1	TRBJ1-3	.	TGCGCCAGCAGCCGTCCCGGGACAGCGGACACCATATATTTT	CASSRPGTADTIYF
TRBD1	TRBV6-1	TRBJ1-2	.	TGTGCCAGCGCCCCGCACCGCCCGGGACAGGGGGCCTATGGCTACACCTTC	CASAPHRPGQGAYGYTF
.	TRBV25-1	TRBJ1-6	few	TGTGCCAGCAGTGAATACAGCACCCTCCACTTT	CASSEYSTLHF
TRBD1	TRBV14	TRBJ1-1	.	TGTGCCAGCAGTGCTTGGACAGGGAACACTGGGGCTTTCTTT	CASSAWTGNTGAFF